The T cell receptor beta chain under discussion was sequenced for a study of blood T cells in healthy people across ages. Study-level information: Template switching caught about one barcoded beta molecule for each two T cells.

Peripheral blood from each donor was collected in a volume of ten milliliters. General study findings and limits: Age showed a roughly linear inverse relationship with TCR beta diversity per million T cells.

After removal of 10 bases from V and 5 bases from J, the junction contained 4 bases not matched to a gene. The CDR3 totals 12 residues. CDR1 is ENHRY, CDR2 SYGVKD, per germline. Primed by a sample-barcoded 5' primer and a J-beta primer mix, a second PCR proceeded for about 6 to 12 cycles. Each cDNA molecule was tagged by a template-switch adaptor that had 12 random nucleotides. Using its own MiXCR run on the 5' RACE reads, TCRdb lists one record per CDR3 protein. The top ten hold over 20% of the sample, which has 700,000 to 950,000 distinct CDR3 sequences, roughly 64% seen once. A few counts support this clonotype. Antigen specificity is unknown.

The TCR sequence derives from a man aged 30 to 45 in good health. The sample comprised blood. The rearrangement uses TRBV10-3 and TRBJ1-4; 7 bases agree with TRBD1. In DNA form, the CDR3 reads TGTGCCAGCCGGGACAGCAATGAAAAACTGTTTTTT. It is translated as CASRDSNEKLFF.